This is a list of T cell receptor beta chains from one sample in a study of blood T cells in healthy people across ages. TCRdb redid the calling of the 5' RACE reads with MiXCR, one entry per CDR3 protein. Of hundreds of thousands of distinct CDR3 sequences detected, 52% appear once; the ten largest clones hold roughly 13%. Sequenced material: blood. Receptor source: a woman older than 75 in good health. Each CDR3 is given with its conserved first and last residue. Each record gives: D gene, V gene, J gene, clone size, CDR3 DNA, CDR3 protein. D genes are given only for firm matches. Clone size is given for some rows only: seen once, a few or many times, or a class if the clone is expanded.

D: TRBD1; V: TRBV12-3/TRBV12-4; J: TRBJ2-5; size: .; DNA: TGTGCCAGCAGTTTAGTGGCAGGGGGAACGGAGACCCAGTACTTC; CDR3: CASSLVAGGTETQYF
D: TRBD2; V: TRBV5-1; J: TRBJ2-5; size: few; DNA: TGCGCCAGCAGCTTGGGGACTAGCGCGGAGACCCAGTACTTC; CDR3: CASSLGTSAETQYF
D: .; V: TRBV7-2; J: TRBJ2-1; size: many; DNA: TGTGCCAGCAGCCTCCCTCCGACTAGTCTTGAGCAGTTCTTC; CDR3: CASSLPPTSLEQFF
D: .; V: TRBV27; J: TRBJ2-3; size: many; DNA: TGTGCCAGCATGAGGGCTCGTAGCACAGATACGCAGTATTTT; CDR3: CASMRARSTDTQYF
D: .; V: TRBV20-1; J: TRBJ1-5; size: few; DNA: TGCAGTGCCACCCAGGGAATTAGCAATCAGCCCCAGCATTTT; CDR3: CSATQGISNQPQHF
D: .; V: TRBV5-1; J: TRBJ2-3; size: many; DNA: TGCGCCAGCAGCCTCCGGGGGGGGACAGCGGGACGCACAGATACGCAGTATTTT; CDR3: CASSLRGGTAGRTDTQYF
D: .; V: TRBV5-1; J: TRBJ1-6; size: many; DNA: TGCGCCAGCAGCTTGATTCCGAATTCACCCCTCCACTTT; CDR3: CASSLIPNSPLHF
D: TRBD1; V: TRBV29-1; J: TRBJ1-1; size: .; DNA: TGCAGCGTTGGTTACGGGACAGGGGGCCCTGAAGCTTTCTTT; CDR3: CSVGYGTGGPEAFF
D: TRBD1; V: TRBV7-9; J: TRBJ2-7; size: once; DNA: TGTGCCAGCAGCTACGGGACAGTAAATGAGCAGTACTTC; CDR3: CASSYGTVNEQYF
D: .; V: TRBV3-1; J: TRBJ2-7; size: few; DNA: TGTGCCAGCAGCCAAGAGGCGGGCTCCTACAATGAGCAGTACTTC; CDR3: CASSQEAGSYNEQYF
D: TRBD1; V: TRBV27; J: TRBJ2-3; size: .; DNA: TGTGCCAGAGGGGGCACTAGCACAGATACGCAGTATTTT; CDR3: CARGGTSTDTQYF
D: TRBD2; V: TRBV5-4; J: TRBJ2-5; size: many; DNA: TGTGCCAGCAGCTCTGGGACTAGCGGGGGCCAGCAAGAGACCCAGTACTTC; CDR3: CASSSGTSGGQQETQYF
D: .; V: TRBV27; J: TRBJ1-2; size: .; DNA: TGTGCCAGCAGTTGGAGGATCTCGGGGGGCTACACCTTC; CDR3: CASSWRISGGYTF
D: .; V: TRBV27; J: TRBJ2-1; size: many; DNA: TGTGCCAGCAGACCCCGACAGGCCTGGGGCAATGAGCAGTTCTTC; CDR3: CASRPRQAWGNEQFF
D: TRBD2; V: TRBV29-1; J: TRBJ2-7; size: few; DNA: TGCAGCGTCGCAGGTAGCGGGCCCCCGAAGGCCTACGAGCAGTACTTC; CDR3: CSVAGSGPPKAYEQYF
D: TRBD2; V: TRBV7-2; J: TRBJ2-7; size: many; DNA: TGTGCCAGCGGGGAGACTAGCGGGAGTTACCACGAGCAGTACTTC; CDR3: CASGETSGSYHEQYF
D: .; V: TRBV9; J: TRBJ2-1; size: many; DNA: TGTGCCAGCAGCCCCCGGGGCAGCTACTCCTACAATGAGCAGTTCTTC; CDR3: CASSPRGSYSYNEQFF
D: TRBD1; V: TRBV24-1; J: TRBJ1-5; size: .; DNA: TGTGCCACCAGTGCGGCCAGGGGGCCCCATCATCCCCAGCATTTT; CDR3: CATSAARGPHHPQHF
D: TRBD1; V: TRBV3-1; J: TRBJ2-2; size: .; DNA: TGTGCCAGCAGCCAAGAGACAGGGGGAGTCGGGGAGCTGTTTTTT; CDR3: CASSQETGGVGELFF
D: .; V: TRBV7-3; J: TRBJ2-7; size: .; DNA: TGTGCCAGCAGCTTAGGTTCTGGAGCCTACGAGCAGTACTTC; CDR3: CASSLGSGAYEQYF
D: TRBD2; V: TRBV20-1; J: TRBJ2-3; size: many; DNA: TGCAGTGCTTCCGGACTAGCCCGCACAGATACGCAGTATTTT; CDR3: CSASGLARTDTQYF
D: TRBD2; V: TRBV9; J: TRBJ2-7; size: many; DNA: TGTGCCAGCAGCGTGGCTGCCGGGACTAGCGGGAGAAAAGGGACTACTCTCTCCTACGAGCAGTACTTC; CDR3: CASSVAAGTSGRKGTTLSYEQYF
D: .; V: TRBV19; J: TRBJ1-2; size: .; DNA: TGTGCCAGTAGTCGGCCGGGTCCCGAGGGCTACACCTTC; CDR3: CASSRPGPEGYTF
D: TRBD2; V: TRBV5-1; J: TRBJ2-2; size: few; DNA: TGCGCCAGCAGGAGCGGGAGCCCCGGGGAGCTGTTTTTT; CDR3: CASRSGSPGELFF
D: .; V: TRBV4-1; J: TRBJ1-5; size: .; DNA: TGCGCCAGCAGCCAAACGGCAGGGAGCAATCAGCCCCAGCATTTT; CDR3: CASSQTAGSNQPQHF
D: .; V: TRBV6-5; J: TRBJ1-1; size: many; DNA: TGTGCCACCACCCGAAATCGGAACACTGAAGCTTTCTTT; CDR3: CATTRNRNTEAFF
D: .; V: TRBV12-3/TRBV12-4; J: TRBJ2-3; size: few; DNA: TGTGCCAGCAGTTCGAAACAACGGTCGTCTAGAAAAAGCCCAGATACGCAGTATTTT; CDR3: CASSSKQRSSRKSPDTQYF
D: TRBD1; V: TRBV3-1; J: TRBJ1-4; size: .; DNA: TGTGCCAGCAGCCAAGCGGACAGGGGACTGAATGGAAAACTGTTTTTT; CDR3: CASSQADRGLNGKLFF
D: .; V: TRBV20-1; J: TRBJ2-7; size: .; DNA: TGCAGTGCTAGTCCCGGGACGGACTACGAGCAGTACTTC; CDR3: CSASPGTDYEQYF
D: .; V: TRBV5-1; J: TRBJ2-7; size: .; DNA: TGCGCCAGCAGCCCGACAGACCCCTACGAGCAGTACTTC; CDR3: CASSPTDPYEQYF
D: TRBD2; V: TRBV11-2; J: TRBJ2-1; size: .; DNA: TGTGCCAGCAGTCCAGATGGGCGGGAGCGCTCCAATGAGCAGTTCTTC; CDR3: CASSPDGRERSNEQFF
D: TRBD2; V: TRBV20-1; J: TRBJ2-5; size: many; DNA: TGCAGTGTGAAGCGGGAGGGAGAGACCCAGTACTTC; CDR3: CSVKREGETQYF
D: .; V: TRBV27; J: TRBJ2-7; size: few; DNA: TGCGCCAGCAGTTCCCGGAGCGAGCAGTACTTC; CDR3: CASSSRSEQYF
D: .; V: TRBV20-1; J: TRBJ2-6; size: many; DNA: TGCAGTGCTACCACAGGGAATCCCTCTGGGGCCAACGTCCTGACTTTC; CDR3: CSATTGNPSGANVLTF
D: .; V: TRBV12-5; J: TRBJ2-2; size: .; DNA: TGTGCTAGTGGCACACGACCGGAAGGGGAGCTGTTTTTT; CDR3: CASGTRPEGELFF
D: .; V: TRBV7-9; J: TRBJ1-5; size: .; DNA: TGTGCCAGCAGCTTAGCAGACCAGCCCCAGCATTTT; CDR3: CASSLADQPQHF
D: .; V: TRBV20-1; J: TRBJ1-5; size: .; DNA: TGCAGTGCCCACACGAGATATAATCAGCCCCAGCATTTT; CDR3: CSAHTRYNQPQHF
D: TRBD2; V: TRBV5-1; J: TRBJ2-1; size: once; DNA: TGCGCCAGCAGCATAAGCGGGGGGGAAGGCAATGAGCAGTTCTTC; CDR3: CASSISGGEGNEQFF
D: TRBD2; V: TRBV7-2; J: TRBJ2-2; size: few; DNA: TGTGCCAGCAGCTTGAAAGGAAAAAGCGGGGGGGCCTGGGCCGGGGAGCTGTTTTTT; CDR3: CASSLKGKSGGAWAGELFF